These 13 T cell receptor beta chains share one sample of origin, sequenced in a study of blood T cells in healthy people across ages. Combining a sample-barcoded 5' primer with a J-beta primer mix, a second PCR ran for roughly 6 to 12 cycles. TCRdb independently ran MiXCR on the 5' RACE reads; one entry per CDR3 protein. The sample has some 1.1 million distinct CDR3 sequences, 30% to 40% seen once; the top ten hold under 15%. Sequenced sample: blood. The receptors were gathered from a man aged 18 to 29 in good health.

This clonotype was seen only a few times. CDR3 DNA: TGCGCCAGCAGCCAAGATCTGGGACAGGGGGCGTATTATGGCTACACCTTC. Its translation is CASSQDLGQGAYYGYTF. V usage is TRBV4-3 and J usage is TRBJ1-2; TRBD1 agrees at 12 bases. Per the germline V gene, CDR1 is LGHNA and CDR2 is YSLEER. CDR3 length: 17 residues. V was clipped by 0 bases and J by 5 bases; unmatched bases: 7.

The chain uses TRBV9 and TRBJ2-5; 7 bases fit TRBD2. The V segment lost 6 bases and the J segment 11 bases; nucleotides outside the gene matches: 16. Germline V gives CDR1 SGDLS, CDR2 YYNGEE. The CDR3 consists of 14 residues. CDR3 amino acids: CASTPSGDANEQYF. The CDR3 DNA reads as TGTGCCAGCACACCAAGCGGGGATGCCAATGAGCAGTACTTC.

The chain links TRBV7-9 to TRBJ2-7; 7 bases map to TRBD2. CDR1 and CDR2 (germline): SEHNR, FQNEAQ (reference sequence). This CDR3 has 13 residues. V lost 5 bases, J lost 3 bases, and 4 bases stayed unmatched. The CDR3 is CASSTGTIYEQYF. The CDR3, as DNA: TGTGCCAGCAGCACCGGGACTATCTACGAGCAGTACTTC.

This sequence joins TRBV10-3 and TRBJ2-3; the D gene is possibly TRBD1 (7 bases). CDR1 ENHRY and CDR2 SYGVKD come from the germline V gene. Trimming shortened V by 7 bases and J by 2 bases, and 19 bases separated the two germline ends. The CDR3 contains 16 residues. CDR3 loop: CAITTTNRGLTDTQYF. The CDR3, as DNA: TGTGCCATCACCACGACGAACAGGGGACTCACAGATACGCAGTATTTT.

The chain combines TRBV12-3 or TRBV12-4 with TRBJ1-2; D is ambiguous. The CDR3 runs to 13 residues. Trimming stripped 1 base from V and 6 bases from J, with 9 bases between. Here the CDR3 reads CASSLGSGNGYTF. In DNA, the CDR3 is TGTGCCAGCAGTTTAGGTTCCGGGAATGGCTACACCTTC.

The chain is built from TRBV12-3 or TRBV12-4 and TRBJ2-3, with 7 bases matching TRBD2. The CDR3 consists of 16 residues. V shed 2 bases, J shed 0 bases, and the junction held 5 bases outside the gene matches. CDR3 protein: CASSLQGGGSTDTQYF. The CDR3 DNA reads TGTGCCAGCAGTTTACAGGGCGGGGGTAGCACAGATACGCAGTATTTT.

This clonotype appeared many times. The V call is TRBV7-2, the J call TRBJ2-1; D perhaps matches TRBD1 (6 bases). This CDR3 contains 13 residues. V lost 6 bases and J 3 bases, leaving 9 bases between the germline ends. Germline loops: CDR1 SGHTA, CDR2 FQGNSA. This CDR3 reads CASRLDSYNEQFF. The CDR3 coding sequence is TGTGCCAGCAGACTGGACAGCTACAATGAGCAGTTCTTC.

This clonotype occurred many times. V usage is TRBV29-1 and J usage is TRBJ2-7, with TRBD1 identical over 9 bases. Germline CDR1 SQVTM, CDR2 ANQGSEA. The trim removed 6 bases at V and 5 bases at J, leaving 14 bases unmatched. The CDR3 totals 15 residues. CDR3 loop: CSVAADRGSTHEQYF. The CDR3, as DNA: TGCAGCGTCGCAGCGGACAGGGGTTCCACCCACGAGCAGTACTTC.

V gene TRBV29-1 combines with J gene TRBJ1-2; D not resolved. Looked up from germline, CDR1 is SQVTM and CDR2 is ANQGSEA. This CDR3 region has 15 residues. Trimming removed 3 bases at V and 3 bases at J, with 17 bases between. CDR3 sequence: CSVEPRLRTDYGYTF. In nucleotides, the CDR3 is TGCAGCGTTGAGCCTCGACTGAGAACTGACTATGGCTACACCTTC. Full variable domain (outside the CDR3, taken from reference TRBV29-1 and TRBJ1-2): SAVISQKPSRDICQRGTSLTIQCQVDSQVTMMFWYRQQPGQSLTLIATANQGSEATYESGFVIDKFPISRPNLTFSTLTVSNMSPEDSSIYLCSVEPRLRTDYGYTFGSGTRLTVV.

The table lists this clonotype with a few counts. The chain has TRBV10-3 and TRBJ2-3; tentative D call: TRBD1 (6 bases). This CDR3 comprises 17 residues. V was trimmed by 3 bases and J by 6 bases, leaving 22 bases between them. CDR1 is ENHRY, CDR2 SYGVKD, per germline. As DNA, the CDR3 is TGTGCCATCAGTGACTACGATGCGGCAGGGGCAAGGGATACGCAGTATTTT. Translating it yields CAISDYDAAGARDTQYF.

Points on this clonotype: Relative to the germline gene, one junction end is altered; a read error may explain this. The chain links TRBV30 to TRBJ1-2; TRBD1 agrees at 7 bases. Germline lookup yields CDR1 GTSNPN and CDR2 SVGIG (reference sequence). The length of the CDR3 is 12 residues. Here the CDR3 reads CAGSATTGGYTF. The DNA of the CDR3 is TGTGCCGGGAGTGCTACGACAGGGGGCTACACCTTC.

Worth noting for this clonotype: A much larger clone differs from this one at a single base, so this may be a read error. The chain employs TRBV4-1 and TRBJ1-2; D remains unclear. Looked up from germline, CDR1 is MGHRA and CDR2 is YSYEKL. V lost 6 bases to trimming and J lost 4 bases, with 18 bases between them. This CDR3 spans 15 amino acids. For the CDR3, the DNA is TGCGCCAGCAGTCCGAGTGGACCACTGGGCTATGGCTACACCTTC. Protein: CASSPSGPLGYGYTF.

The J gene is TRBJ2-5, the V gene TRBV7-3; the D gene is possibly TRBD2 (6 bases). Germline lookup yields CDR1 SGHTA and CDR2 FQGTGA. This CDR3 is 15 amino acids long. V shed 1 base and J shed 11 bases, with 20 bases lying between them. CDR3 DNA sequence: TGTGCCAGCAGCTTAAGGCGGGATCCCTACAATGAGCAGTACTTC. Protein product: CASSLRRDPYNEQYF.